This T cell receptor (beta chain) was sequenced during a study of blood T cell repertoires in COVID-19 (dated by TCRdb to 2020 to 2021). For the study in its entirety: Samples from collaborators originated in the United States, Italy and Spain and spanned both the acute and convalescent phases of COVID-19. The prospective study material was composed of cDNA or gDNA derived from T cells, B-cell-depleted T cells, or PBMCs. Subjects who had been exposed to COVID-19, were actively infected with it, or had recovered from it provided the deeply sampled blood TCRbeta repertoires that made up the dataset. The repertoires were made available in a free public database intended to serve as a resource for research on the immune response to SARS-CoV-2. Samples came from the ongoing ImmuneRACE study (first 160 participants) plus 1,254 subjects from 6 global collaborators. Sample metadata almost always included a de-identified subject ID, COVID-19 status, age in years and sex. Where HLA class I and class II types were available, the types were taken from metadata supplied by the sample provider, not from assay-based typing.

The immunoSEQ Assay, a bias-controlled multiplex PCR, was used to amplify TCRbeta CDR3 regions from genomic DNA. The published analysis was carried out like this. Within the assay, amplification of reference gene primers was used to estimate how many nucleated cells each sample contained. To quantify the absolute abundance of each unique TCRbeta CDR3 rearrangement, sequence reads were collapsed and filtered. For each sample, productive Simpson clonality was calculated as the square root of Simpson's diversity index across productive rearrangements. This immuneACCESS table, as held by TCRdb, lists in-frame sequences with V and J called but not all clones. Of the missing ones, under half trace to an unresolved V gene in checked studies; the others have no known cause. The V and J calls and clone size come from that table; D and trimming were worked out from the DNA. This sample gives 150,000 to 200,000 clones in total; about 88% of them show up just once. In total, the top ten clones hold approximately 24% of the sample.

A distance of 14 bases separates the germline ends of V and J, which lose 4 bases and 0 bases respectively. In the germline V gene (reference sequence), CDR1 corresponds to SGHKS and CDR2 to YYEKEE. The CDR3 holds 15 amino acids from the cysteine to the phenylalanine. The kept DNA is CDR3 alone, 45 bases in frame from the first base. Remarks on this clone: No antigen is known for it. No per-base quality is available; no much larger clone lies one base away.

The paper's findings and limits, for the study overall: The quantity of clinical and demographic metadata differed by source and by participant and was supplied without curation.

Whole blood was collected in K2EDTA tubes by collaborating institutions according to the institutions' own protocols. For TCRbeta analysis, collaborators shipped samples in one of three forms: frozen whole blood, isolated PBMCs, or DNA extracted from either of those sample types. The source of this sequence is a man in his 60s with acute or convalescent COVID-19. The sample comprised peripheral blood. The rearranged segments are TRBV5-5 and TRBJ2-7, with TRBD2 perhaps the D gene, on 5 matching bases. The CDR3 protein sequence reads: CASSLVVGSSYEQYF. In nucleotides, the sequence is TGTGCCAGCAGCCTCGTAGTGGGGAGCTCCTACGAGCAGTACTTC. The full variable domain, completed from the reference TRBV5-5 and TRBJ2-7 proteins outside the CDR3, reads DAGVTQSPTHLIKTRGQQVTLRCSPISGHKSVSWYQQVLGQGPQFIFQYYEKEERGRGNFPDRFSARQFPNYSSELNVNALLLGDSALYLCASSLVVGSSYEQYFGPGTRLTVT.